This TCR beta chain is from a study of control samples from healthy donors and cancer patients. The trim removed 4 bases at V and 8 bases at J, leaving 2 bases unmatched. This CDR3 comprises 13 residues. CDR1 and CDR2 (germline): MRHNA, SNTAGT. TCRdb's copy holds only in-frame clones and misses some; the assay was immunoSEQ multiplex PCR. The table records about 180,000 clones, around 94% of them present only once. This clone was seen more than once but under ten times. The receptor was isolated from a man younger than 40 in good health. Sequencing used blood. The rearrangement links TRBV6-4 to TRBJ2-4, with 10 bases fitting TRBD2. The CDR3 sequence is CASSASGSDIQYF. CDR3 coding DNA: TGTGCCAGCAGTGCTAGCGGGAGTGACATTCAGTACTTC.